The rows below give T cell receptor beta chains drawn from one sample of a study of blood T cell repertoires in COVID-19. The table came from immunoSEQ multiplex PCR; TCRdb's copy has only in-frame clones and leaves some out. Of over 200,000 clones in the sample, about 91% were seen once. The sequenced material came from peripheral blood. The receptors originated from a man aged 25 to 40 with acute or convalescent COVID-19. The CDR3 runs from the conserved cysteine through the conserved F or W. A D gene is named only where the DNA matches it firmly. Expanded clones get a size class; other rows say once, few or many, or leave the size out.

clone size: .; J gene: TRBJ2-1; V gene: TRBV7-9; D gene: TRBD2; CDR3 DNA: TGTGCCAGCAGCTCGCGGCTAGCGGGAGCAATGAGGAATGAGCAGTTCTTC; CDR3 protein: CASSSRLAGAMRNEQFF
clone size: once; J gene: TRBJ1-5; V gene: TRBV9; D gene: .; CDR3 DNA: TGTGCCAGCAGCGTCGGACAGAACAATCAGCCCCAGCATTTT; CDR3 protein: CASSVGQNNQPQHF
clone size: .; J gene: TRBJ2-3; V gene: TRBV7-9; D gene: .; CDR3 DNA: TGTGCTTCGAGTACAGATACGCAGTATTTT; CDR3 protein: CASSTDTQYF
clone size: .; J gene: TRBJ2-1; V gene: TRBV5-8; D gene: TRBD1; CDR3 DNA: TGTGCCAGCAGCCGGGACAGGTACAATGAGCAGTTCTTC; CDR3 protein: CASSRDRYNEQFF
clone size: .; J gene: TRBJ1-3; V gene: TRBV15; D gene: .; CDR3 DNA: TGTGCCACCAGCAGAGGATTGACCTGGACAACTCGCGGAAACACCATATATTTT; CDR3 protein: CATSRGLTWTTRGNTIYF
clone size: once; J gene: TRBJ2-5; V gene: TRBV29-1; D gene: TRBD1; CDR3 DNA: TGCAGCGCCCGCAGGGGGAACCAAGAGACCCAGCACTTC; CDR3 protein: CSARRGNQETQHF
clone size: .; J gene: TRBJ2-4; V gene: TRBV27; D gene: .; CDR3 DNA: TGTGCCAGCAGTCCCCGACAGGACGCAGCCAAAAACATTCAGTACTTC; CDR3 protein: CASSPRQDAAKNIQYF
clone size: once; J gene: TRBJ2-3; V gene: TRBV30; D gene: TRBD2; CDR3 DNA: TGTGCCTGGAGTCGGACTAGCGGCACAGATACGCAGTATTTT; CDR3 protein: CAWSRTSGTDTQYF
clone size: .; J gene: TRBJ1-1; V gene: TRBV2; D gene: TRBD1; CDR3 DNA: TGTGCCAGGAGGGAGGACAGGGCGAGTCTAGGAGAAGCTTTCTTT; CDR3 protein: CARREDRASLGEAFF
clone size: once; J gene: TRBJ2-1; V gene: TRBV18; D gene: TRBD2; CDR3 DNA: TGTGCCAGCTCACCAATAAGAGGACGGGAGGGCTCTGAGCAGTTCTTC; CDR3 protein: CASSPIRGREGSEQFF
clone size: few; J gene: TRBJ1-4; V gene: TRBV10-3; D gene: .; CDR3 DNA: TGTGCCATCAGTGAATCCGCGGCTGAAAAACTGTTTTTT; CDR3 protein: CAISESAAEKLFF
clone size: .; J gene: TRBJ2-1; V gene: TRBV11-3; D gene: TRBD1; CDR3 DNA: TGTGCCAGCAGCCAACGGGACAGGGGAGCCAATGAGCAGTTCTTC; CDR3 protein: CASSQRDRGANEQFF
clone size: .; J gene: TRBJ1-5; V gene: TRBV10-1; D gene: TRBD1; CDR3 DNA: TGCGCCAGCAGTGAGAGGGAGGTACAGGGGAGGAGCAATCAGCCCCAGCATTTT; CDR3 protein: CASSEREVQGRSNQPQHF
clone size: .; J gene: TRBJ2-5; V gene: TRBV9; D gene: .; CDR3 DNA: TGTGCCAGCAATCAGGGGCGCCAAGAGACCCAGTACTTC; CDR3 protein: CASNQGRQETQYF
clone size: .; J gene: TRBJ2-5; V gene: TRBV7-3; D gene: TRBD2; CDR3 DNA: TGTGCCAGCAGCCTTAGCGGGATCGAGGAGACCCAGTACTTC; CDR3 protein: CASSLSGIEETQYF
clone size: once; J gene: TRBJ1-6; V gene: TRBV28; D gene: TRBD1; CDR3 DNA: TGTGCCAGCAGTCAAAGGACAGGATCTGGACCCCTCCACTTT; CDR3 protein: CASSQRTGSGPLHF
clone size: .; J gene: TRBJ1-2; V gene: TRBV5-5; D gene: TRBD1; CDR3 DNA: TGTGCCAGCAGCCTCTGGACAGGGAGAAACTATGGCTACACCTTC; CDR3 protein: CASSLWTGRNYGYTF
clone size: .; J gene: TRBJ1-2; V gene: TRBV5-1; D gene: TRBD1; CDR3 DNA: TGCGCCAGCAGGGGACAGGAAACTAAGAACTATGGCTACACCTTC; CDR3 protein: CASRGQETKNYGYTF
clone size: .; J gene: TRBJ1-3; V gene: TRBV3-1/TRBV3-2; D gene: TRBD1; CDR3 DNA: TGTGCCAGCAGCGGGGTCCGAACAGGGGGGATCTCTGGAAACACCATATATTTT; CDR3 protein: CASSGVRTGGISGNTIYF
clone size: .; J gene: TRBJ1-2; V gene: TRBV7-9; D gene: TRBD1; CDR3 DNA: TGTGCCAGCAGCCTCGACAGGGAAGGAGAATCGCGCTATGGCTACACCTTC; CDR3 protein: CASSLDREGESRYGYTF